The T cell receptor (beta chain) described here comes from a study of vaccination effects on CD4 cells after COVID-19. Findings and limits, study-wide: Clones arising from infection and from vaccination showed marked clonal contraction late after vaccination.

As concerns this clone: What it recognizes is unknown.

TCRdb keeps only in-frame clones here, not all; method: immunoSEQ multiplex PCR. The sample includes 30,000 to 35,000 clones, around 69% of them seen just once. CD4+ T cells were isolated after roughly nine days of culture. Either the mRNA-1273 or the BNT162b2 vaccine was given to participants as two doses. None of the vaccinated had previously contracted SARS-CoV-2, and their nucleocapsid antibodies tested negative. Sequenced here: CD4+ T cells from PBMCs cultured without peptide, sampled after COVID-19 vaccination. This TCR was sampled from a human donor who received a COVID-19 vaccine.

This CDR3 is CASSSQSREQYF. As DNA, the CDR3 is TGTGCCAGCAGCTCCCAAAGTCGCGAGCAGTACTTC. This rearrangement joins TRBV7-2 to TRBJ2-7; D uncertain. V lost 4 bases to trimming and J lost 6 bases, with 10 bases between them. The CDR3 length is 12 residues. Germline V lookup: CDR1 SGHTA, CDR2 FQGNSA.